This T cell receptor beta chain stems from a study of T cell changes during pregnancy in multiple sclerosis. This CDR3 spans 15 amino acids. Measured with immunoSEQ multiplex PCR; TCRdb has only the in-frame clones, and not every one. The sample contains some 63,000 clones, 90% to 95% of which appear only once. This clonotype was obtained from a female donor with multiple sclerosis, enrolled in a pregnancy study. The specimen comprised peripheral blood, sampled before pregnancy. The chain recombines TRBV21-1 with TRBJ1-4. TRBV21-1 is a pseudogene. In DNA, the CDR3 is TGTGCCAGCAGCAACGGGGGGCGAACTAATGAAAAACTGTTTTTT. Encoded protein: CASSNGGRTNEKLFF.